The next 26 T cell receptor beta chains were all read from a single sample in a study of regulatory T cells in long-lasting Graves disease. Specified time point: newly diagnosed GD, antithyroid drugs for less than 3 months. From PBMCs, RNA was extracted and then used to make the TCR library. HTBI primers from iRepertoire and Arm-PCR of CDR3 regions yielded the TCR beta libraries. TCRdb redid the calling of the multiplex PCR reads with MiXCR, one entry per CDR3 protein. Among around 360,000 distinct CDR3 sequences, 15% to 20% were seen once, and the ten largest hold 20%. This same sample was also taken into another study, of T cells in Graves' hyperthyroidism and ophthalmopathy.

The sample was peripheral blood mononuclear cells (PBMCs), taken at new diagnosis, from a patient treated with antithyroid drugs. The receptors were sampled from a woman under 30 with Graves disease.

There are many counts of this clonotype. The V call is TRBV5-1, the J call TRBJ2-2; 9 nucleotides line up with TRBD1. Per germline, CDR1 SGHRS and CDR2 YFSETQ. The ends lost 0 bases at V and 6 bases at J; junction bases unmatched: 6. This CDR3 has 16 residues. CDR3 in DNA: TGCGCCAGCAGCTTGGTCTGGGACAGGGAATCCGGGGAGCTGTTTTTT. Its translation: CASSLVWDRESGELFF.

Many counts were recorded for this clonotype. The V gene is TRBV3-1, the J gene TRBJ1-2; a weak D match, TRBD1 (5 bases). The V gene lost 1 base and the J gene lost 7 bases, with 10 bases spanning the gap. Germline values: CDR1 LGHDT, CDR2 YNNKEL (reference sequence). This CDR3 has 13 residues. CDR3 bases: TGTGCCAGCAGCCAAGGGGCAGGGACTGGCTACACCTTC. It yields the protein CASSQGAGTGYTF. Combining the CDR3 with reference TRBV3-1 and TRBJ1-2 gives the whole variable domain DTAVSQTPKYLVTQMGNDKSIKCEQNLGHDTMYWYKQDSKKFLKIMFSYNNKELIINETVPNRFSPKSPDKAHLNLHINSLELGDSAVYFCASSQGAGTGYTFGSGTRLTVV.

This CDR3 reads CSASPTAHPEAFF. The CDR3 DNA is TGCAGTGCTAGCCCGACCGCCCATCCTGAAGCTTTCTTT. J is TRBJ1-1 and V is TRBV20-1, with D hard to call. V was shortened by 3 bases and J by 6 bases, with 14 bases between the two germline ends. The germline V gene encodes CDR1 DFQATT and CDR2 SNEGSKA (reference sequence). CDR3 size: 13 residues.

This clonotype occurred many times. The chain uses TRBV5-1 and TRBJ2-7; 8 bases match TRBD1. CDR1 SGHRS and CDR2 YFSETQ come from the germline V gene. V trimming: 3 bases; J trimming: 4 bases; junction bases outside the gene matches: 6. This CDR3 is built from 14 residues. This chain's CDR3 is CASSSGQGLYEQYF. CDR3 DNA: TGCGCCAGCAGCTCCGGACAGGGCTTATACGAGCAGTACTTC.

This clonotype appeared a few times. The CDR3 region has the DNA TGCGCCAGCAGCTGGGGGGGGGGCCTTAACTCTGGGGCCAACGTCCTGACTTTC. This encodes CASSWGGGLNSGANVLTF. The rearrangement uses TRBV5-1 and TRBJ2-6; a weak D match, TRBD2 (7 bases). V was cut by 3 bases and J by 0 bases, with 16 bases left in between. Germline assignment: CDR1 SGHRS and CDR2 YFSETQ. There are 18 residues in the CDR3.

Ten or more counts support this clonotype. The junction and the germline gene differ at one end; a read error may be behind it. CDR3 DNA: TGTGCCAGCAGCCAAGTAACCGGGACAGGGGGCTCATTAATCGACTTC. This sequence encodes CASSQVTGTGGSLIDF. V is TRBV3-1 and J is TRBJ2-7; 12 positions match TRBD1. The CDR3 covers 16 residues. Per the germline V gene, CDR1 is LGHDT and CDR2 is YNNKEL (reference sequence).

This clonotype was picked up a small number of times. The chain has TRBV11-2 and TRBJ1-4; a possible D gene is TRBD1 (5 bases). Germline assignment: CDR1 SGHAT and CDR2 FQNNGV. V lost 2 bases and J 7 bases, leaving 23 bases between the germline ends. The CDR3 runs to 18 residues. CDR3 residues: CASSLQSIGRGRGEKLFF. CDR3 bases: TGTGCCAGCAGCTTACAATCCATTGGGAGGGGACGGGGTGAAAAACTGTTTTTT.

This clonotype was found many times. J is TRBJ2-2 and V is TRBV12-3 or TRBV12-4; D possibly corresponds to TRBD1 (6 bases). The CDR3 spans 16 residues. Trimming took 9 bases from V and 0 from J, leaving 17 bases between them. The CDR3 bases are TGTGCCAGTTCCCCGGGACAAACTACGAACACCGGGGAGCTGTTTTTT. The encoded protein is CASSPGQTTNTGELFF.

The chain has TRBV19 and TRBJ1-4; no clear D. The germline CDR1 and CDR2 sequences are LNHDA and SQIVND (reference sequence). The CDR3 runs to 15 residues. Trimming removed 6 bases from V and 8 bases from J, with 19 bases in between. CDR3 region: CASRGISTGIEKLFF. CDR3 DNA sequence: TGTGCCAGTAGGGGGATATCAACGGGGATCGAAAAACTGTTTTTT.

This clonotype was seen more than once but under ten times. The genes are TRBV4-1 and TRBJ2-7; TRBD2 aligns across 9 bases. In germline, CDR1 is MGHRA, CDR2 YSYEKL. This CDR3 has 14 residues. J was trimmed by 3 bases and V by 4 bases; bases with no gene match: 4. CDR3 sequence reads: CASSPGLAVYEQYF. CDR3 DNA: TGCGCCAGCAGCCCGGGACTAGCTGTCTACGAGCAGTACTTC.

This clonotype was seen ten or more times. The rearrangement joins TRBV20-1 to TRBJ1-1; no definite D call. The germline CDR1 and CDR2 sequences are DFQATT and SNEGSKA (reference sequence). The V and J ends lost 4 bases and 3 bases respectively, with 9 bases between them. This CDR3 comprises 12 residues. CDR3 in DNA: TGCAGTGCTAATCTCGTTGACACTGAAGCTTTCTTT. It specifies CSANLVDTEAFF.

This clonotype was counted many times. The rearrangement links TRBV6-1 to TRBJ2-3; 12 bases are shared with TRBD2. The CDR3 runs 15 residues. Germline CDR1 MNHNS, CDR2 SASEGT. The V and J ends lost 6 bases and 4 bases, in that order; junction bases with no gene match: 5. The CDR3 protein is CASSRLAGEADTQYF. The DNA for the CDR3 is TGTGCCAGCAGCCGACTAGCGGGAGAAGCAGATACGCAGTATTTT.

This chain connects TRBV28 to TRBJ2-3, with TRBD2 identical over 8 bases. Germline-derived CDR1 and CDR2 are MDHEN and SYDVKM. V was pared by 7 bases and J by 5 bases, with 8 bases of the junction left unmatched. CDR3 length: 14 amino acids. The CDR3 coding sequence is TGTGCCAGCAAAAGCGGGGGAATAGGAGATACGCAGTATTTT. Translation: CASKSGGIGDTQYF.

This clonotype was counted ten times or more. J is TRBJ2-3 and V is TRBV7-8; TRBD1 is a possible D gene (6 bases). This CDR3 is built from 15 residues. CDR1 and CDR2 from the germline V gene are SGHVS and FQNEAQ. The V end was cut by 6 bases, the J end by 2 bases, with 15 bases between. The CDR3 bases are TGTGCCAGCAGATTTACAGGGTTGATCACAGATACGCAGTATTTT. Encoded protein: CASRFTGLITDTQYF.

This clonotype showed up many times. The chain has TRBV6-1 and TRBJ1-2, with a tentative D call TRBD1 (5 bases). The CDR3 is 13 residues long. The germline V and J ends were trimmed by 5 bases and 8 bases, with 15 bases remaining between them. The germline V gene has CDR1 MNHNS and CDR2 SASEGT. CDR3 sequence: CASSPFFGDGYTF. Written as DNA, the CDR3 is TGTGCCAGCAGTCCCTTCTTCGGGGACGGCTACACCTTC.

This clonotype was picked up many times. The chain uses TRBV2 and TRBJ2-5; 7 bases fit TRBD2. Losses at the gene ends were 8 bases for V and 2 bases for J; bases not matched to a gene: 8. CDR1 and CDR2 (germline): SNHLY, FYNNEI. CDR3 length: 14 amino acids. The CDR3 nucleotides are TGTGCCAGCCTGGGGCTAGCGGTACAAGAGACCCAGTACTTC. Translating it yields CASLGLAVQETQYF.

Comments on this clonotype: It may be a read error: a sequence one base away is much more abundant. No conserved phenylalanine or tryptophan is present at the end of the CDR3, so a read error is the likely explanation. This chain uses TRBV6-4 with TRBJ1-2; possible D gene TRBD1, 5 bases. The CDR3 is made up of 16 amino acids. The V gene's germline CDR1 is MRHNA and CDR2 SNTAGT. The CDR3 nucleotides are TGTGCCAGCAGTTACTCTGCCCGGGGGGGAAACTATGGCTACACCCTC. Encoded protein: CASSYSARGGNYGYTL.

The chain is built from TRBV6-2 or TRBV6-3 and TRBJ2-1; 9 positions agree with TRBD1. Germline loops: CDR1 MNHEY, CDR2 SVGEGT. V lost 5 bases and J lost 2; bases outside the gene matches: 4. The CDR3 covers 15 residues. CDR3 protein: CASSGRTGAYNEQFF. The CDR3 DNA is TGTGCCAGCAGTGGCCGGACAGGGGCCTACAATGAGCAGTTCTTC.

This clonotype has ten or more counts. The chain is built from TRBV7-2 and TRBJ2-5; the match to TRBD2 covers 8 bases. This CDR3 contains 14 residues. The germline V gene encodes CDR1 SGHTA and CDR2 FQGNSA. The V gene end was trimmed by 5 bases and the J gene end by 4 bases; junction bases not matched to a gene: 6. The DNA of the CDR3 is TGTGCCAGCAGCCCGGGGGGGCCGATAGAGACCCAGTACTTC. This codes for CASSPGGPIETQYF. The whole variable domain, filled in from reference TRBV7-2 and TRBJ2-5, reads GAGVSQSPSNKVTEKGKDVELRCDPISGHTALYWYRQSLGQGLEFLIYFQGNSAPDKSGLPSDRFSAERTGGSVSTLTIQRTQQEDSAVYLCASSPGGPIETQYFGPGTRLLVL.

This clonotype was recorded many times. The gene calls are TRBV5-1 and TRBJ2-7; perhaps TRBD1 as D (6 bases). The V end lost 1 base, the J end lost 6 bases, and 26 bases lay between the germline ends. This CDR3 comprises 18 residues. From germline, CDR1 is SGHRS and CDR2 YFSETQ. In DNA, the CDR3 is TGCGCCAGCAGCTTGAGAAAGGCAGGGGACATTGTACGTGGCGAGCAGTACTTC. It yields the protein CASSLRKAGDIVRGEQYF.

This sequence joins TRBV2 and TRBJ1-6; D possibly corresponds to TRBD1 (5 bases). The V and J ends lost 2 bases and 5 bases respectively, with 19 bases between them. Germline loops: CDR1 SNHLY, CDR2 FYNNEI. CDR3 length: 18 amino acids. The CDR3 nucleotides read TGTGCCAGCAGTGAATTGAGTGGGGGAATGAAAAATAATTCACCCCTCCACTTT. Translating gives CASSELSGGMKNNSPLHF.

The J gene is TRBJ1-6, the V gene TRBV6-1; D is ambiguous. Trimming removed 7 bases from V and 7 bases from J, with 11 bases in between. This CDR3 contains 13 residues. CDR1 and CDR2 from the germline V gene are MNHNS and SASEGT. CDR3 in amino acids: CASTVTPNSPLHF. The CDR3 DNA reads TGTGCCAGCACAGTTACTCCGAATTCACCCCTCCACTTT.

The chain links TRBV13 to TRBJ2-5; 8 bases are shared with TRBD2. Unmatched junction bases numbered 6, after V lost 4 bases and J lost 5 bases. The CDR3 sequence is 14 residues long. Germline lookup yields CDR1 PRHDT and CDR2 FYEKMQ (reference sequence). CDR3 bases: TGTGCCAGCAGCTACGGGGGGGCCTTGGAGACCCAGTACTTC. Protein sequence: CASSYGGALETQYF.

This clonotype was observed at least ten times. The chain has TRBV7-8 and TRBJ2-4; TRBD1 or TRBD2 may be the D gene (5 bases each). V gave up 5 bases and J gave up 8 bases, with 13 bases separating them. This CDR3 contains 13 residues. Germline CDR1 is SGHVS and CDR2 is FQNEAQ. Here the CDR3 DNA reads TGTGCCAGCAGCCCAGAGGGGAATTACATTCAGTACTTC. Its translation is CASSPEGNYIQYF.

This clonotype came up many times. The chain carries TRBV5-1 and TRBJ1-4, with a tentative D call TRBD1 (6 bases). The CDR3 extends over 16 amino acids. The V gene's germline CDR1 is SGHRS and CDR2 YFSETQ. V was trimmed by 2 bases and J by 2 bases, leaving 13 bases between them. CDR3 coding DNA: TGCGCCAGCAGCTTCTCCGAGGGGGTGACTAATGAAAAACTGTTTTTT. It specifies CASSFSEGVTNEKLFF.

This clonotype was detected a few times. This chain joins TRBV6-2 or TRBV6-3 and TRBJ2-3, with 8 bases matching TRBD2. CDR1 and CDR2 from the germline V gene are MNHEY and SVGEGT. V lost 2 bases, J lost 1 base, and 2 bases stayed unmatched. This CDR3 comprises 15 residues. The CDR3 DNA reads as TGTGCCAGCAGTTACCCCGGGGGGGGCACAGATACGCAGTATTTT. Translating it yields CASSYPGGGTDTQYF.